The 31 T cell receptor beta chains listed next were all sequenced from one sample in a study of metastatic and nonmetastatic thyroid tumors. Thyroid surgery had not been preceded by any treatment in any patient. TCRdb re-called clones from the PCR reads using MiXCR. The sample lists 7,000 or so clones; under 45% were seen once. Material for sequencing was tumor tissue. These receptors were collected from a female donor with papillary thyroid cancer or a benign thyroid nodule (not recorded which). Some clones in this sample may be carry-over from other donors' samples.

The J gene is TRBJ2-3, the V gene TRBV12-3 or TRBV12-4; D is unclear. With 6 bases removed from V and 2 bases from J, the gap between germline ends came to 6 bases. There are 12 residues in the CDR3. The CDR3 is CASRATTDTQYF. Written as DNA, the CDR3 is TGTGCCAGCAGGGCCACCACAGATACGCAGTATTTT.

The chain employs TRBV6-1 and TRBJ1-4; D not certain. CDR3 length equals 11 residues. The germline gives CDR1 MNHNS, CDR2 SASEGT. V was clipped by 4 bases and J by 4 bases, with 1 base between them. CDR3 loop: CASSGNEKLFF. DNA for the CDR3: TGTGCCAGCAGTGGTAATGAAAAACTGTTTTTT.

The CDR3 DNA reads TGCGCCAGCAGCTTCGGGGGGGACACTGAAGCTTTCTTT. As protein: CASSFGGDTEAFF. The V gene is TRBV5-1, the J gene TRBJ1-1, with D perhaps TRBD1 (5 bases). Germline values: CDR1 SGHRS, CDR2 YFSETQ. The CDR3 sequence is 13 residues long. Trimming shortened V by 2 bases and J by 3 bases, and 8 bases separated the two germline ends.

The V gene is TRBV20-1, the J gene TRBJ2-3; tentatively, D is TRBD2 (6 bases). Germline CDR1 DFQATT, CDR2 SNEGSKA (reference sequence). The CDR3 consists of 14 residues. V lost 5 bases and J 1 base, leaving 13 bases between the germline ends. The CDR3 region is CSALALGGTDTQYF. DNA of the CDR3: TGCAGTGCTCTAGCGCTAGGAGGCACAGATACGCAGTATTTT.

V usage is TRBV6-1 and J usage is TRBJ2-1; D unresolved. CDR3 length: 15 amino acids. Germline values: CDR1 MNHNS, CDR2 SASEGT. Trimming removed 6 bases from V and 8 bases from J, with 20 bases in between. The CDR3 is CASSRLQLNSDEQFF. DNA of the CDR3: TGTGCCAGCAGCAGACTCCAACTCAACTCCGATGAGCAGTTCTTC.

The rearrangement uses TRBV5-1 and TRBJ2-1, with D tentatively TRBD1 or TRBD2 (6 bases each). V was clipped by 4 bases and J by 8 bases, with 13 bases between them. The germline V gene encodes CDR1 SGHRS and CDR2 YFSETQ. This CDR3 contains 13 residues. CDR3 nucleotide sequence: TGCGCCAGCAGCCCCCAAAGGGGGGATGAGCAGTTCTTC. This encodes CASSPQRGDEQFF.

The chain employs TRBV19 and TRBJ2-3; 9 positions match TRBD1. Germline loops: CDR1 LNHDA, CDR2 SQIVND (reference sequence). CDR3 length equals 17 residues. With 5 bases clipped from V and 4 bases from J, the junction kept 13 bases outside the gene matches. The CDR3 is CASSLPRTGELPDTQYF. The DNA for the CDR3 is TGTGCCAGTAGTTTGCCACGGACAGGGGAGTTGCCAGATACGCAGTATTTT.

Only a few counts were recorded for this clone. The CDR3 loop reads CASSQDGGSYNEQFF. CDR3 sequence (DNA): TGCGCCAGCAGCCAAGACGGCGGGAGCTACAATGAGCAGTTCTTC. The V call is TRBV4-3, the J call TRBJ2-1, with TRBD2 matching 7 bases. CDR1 and CDR2 from the germline V gene are LGHNA and YSLEER. This CDR3 spans 15 amino acids. V lost 0 bases and J lost 3; bases outside the gene matches: 2.

This clone was recorded a few times. This chain uses TRBV6-1 with TRBJ1-5; D might be TRBD1 (5 bases). The germline V and J ends were trimmed by 6 bases and 3 bases, with 9 bases remaining between them. This CDR3 contains 13 residues. Per germline, CDR1 MNHNS and CDR2 SASEGT. The CDR3 nucleotides are TGTGCCAGCAGCGACAGATTCAATCAGCCCCAGCATTTT. Encoded protein: CASSDRFNQPQHF.

This clone is labeled as medium-sized (0.01 to 0.1%). This chain uses TRBV6-2 or TRBV6-3 with TRBJ2-3; 7 bases are shared with TRBD2. CDR3 length: 15 residues. With 2 bases clipped from V and 3 bases from J, the junction kept 5 bases outside the gene matches. Germline V gene sequence: CDR1 MNHEY, CDR2 SVGEGT. The CDR3 reads CASSYPAGETDTQYF. The CDR3 region has the DNA TGTGCCAGCAGTTACCCCGCGGGAGAGACAGATACGCAGTATTTT.

The chain combines TRBV19 with TRBJ2-2; TRBD1 agrees at 7 bases. CDR1 is LNHDA and CDR2 is SQIVND in the germline V gene (reference sequence). With 5 bases clipped from V and 2 bases from J, the junction kept 5 bases outside the gene matches. This CDR3 has 15 amino acids. CDR3 protein: CASSLTGDNTGELFF. The CDR3 DNA reads as TGTGCCAGTAGTCTCACAGGGGACAACACCGGGGAGCTGTTTTTT.

As concerns this clone: A read error may produce the germline difference seen at one junction end. The V gene is TRBV19, the J gene TRBJ2-1, with 9 positions matching TRBD1. The CDR3 runs to 11 residues. CDR1 LNHDA and CDR2 SQIVND come from the germline V gene (reference sequence). The CDR3 spells CSTRQGGEHFF. The DNA of the CDR3 is TGTTCCACCCGACAGGGGGGTGAGCATTTCTTC.

This sequence joins TRBV10-2 and TRBJ2-1; D may be TRBD2 (5 bases). This CDR3 has 15 amino acids. Trimming shortened V by 4 bases and J by 6 bases, and 16 bases separated the two germline ends. The germline gives CDR1 WSHSY, CDR2 SAAADI. CDR3 loop: CASSGGEWTPNEQFF. For the CDR3, the DNA is TGCGCCAGCAGTGGGGGAGAGTGGACCCCCAATGAGCAGTTCTTC.

This clone rates as medium-sized. J is TRBJ1-2 and V is TRBV2, with D maybe TRBD1 (5 bases). Germline CDR1 SNHLY, CDR2 FYNNEI. Trimming pared 1 base from V and 0 bases from J, leaving 6 bases between. The CDR3 spans 14 residues. CDR3 sequence reads: CASSEEGTNYGYTF. CDR3 DNA sequence: TGTGCCAGCAGTGAAGAGGGGACTAACTATGGCTACACCTTC. Combining the CDR3 with reference TRBV2 and TRBJ1-2 gives the whole variable domain EPEVTQTPSHQVTQMGQEVILRCVPISNHLYFYWYRQILGQKVEFLVSFYNNEISEKSEIFDDQFSVERPDGSNFTLKIRSTKLEDSAMYFCASSEEGTNYGYTFGSGTRLTVV.

A few counts support this clone. The rearrangement uses TRBV28 and TRBJ2-3, with 7 nucleotides matching TRBD2. This CDR3 comprises 16 residues. J was trimmed by 5 bases and V by 3 bases; bases with no gene match: 11. The V gene's germline CDR1 is MDHEN and CDR2 SYDVKM. DNA for the CDR3: TGTGCCAGCAGTTTCCCATGGGGGGGGAGTAAAGATACGCAGTATTTT. Translating it yields CASSFPWGGSKDTQYF.

This clone is large. The V and J genes are TRBV19 and TRBJ1-1; 7 bases line up with TRBD1. In germline, CDR1 is LNHDA, CDR2 SQIVND (reference sequence). J was trimmed by 2 bases and V by 4 bases; bases with no gene match: 1. The CDR3 covers 13 residues. The chain's CDR3 is CASSRQGNTEAFF. The DNA of the CDR3 is TGTGCCAGTAGTAGACAGGGCAACACTGAAGCTTTCTTT.

The V and J genes are TRBV5-1 and TRBJ2-7, with no clear D. Per the germline V gene, CDR1 is SGHRS and CDR2 is YFSETQ. V was shortened by 2 bases and J by 3 bases, with 12 bases between the two germline ends. This CDR3 is built from 14 residues. CDR3 nucleotides: TGCGCCAGCAGCTTCTCTGGGTTTGTCTACGAGCAGTACTTC. Its protein is CASSFSGFVYEQYF.

This chain joins TRBV4-1 and TRBJ2-7; 9 nucleotides line up with TRBD1. CDR1 is MGHRA and CDR2 is YSYEKL in the germline V gene. Trimming cost V 2 bases and J 11 bases; bases outside gene matches: 7. This CDR3 is 13 amino acids long. CDR3 region: CASSQITGGRKYF. The CDR3 bases are TGCGCCAGCAGCCAAATTACAGGGGGCAGGAAGTACTTC.

This sequence joins TRBV6-1 and TRBJ2-1, with D perhaps matching TRBD1 (6 bases). V was trimmed by 2 bases and J by 5 bases, leaving 10 bases between them. This CDR3 comprises 14 residues. The germline V gene has CDR1 MNHNS and CDR2 SASEGT. CDR3 protein: CASSERTVNNEQFF. CDR3 DNA sequence: TGTGCCAGCAGTGAAAGGACAGTTAACAATGAGCAGTTCTTC.

This chain uses TRBV30 with TRBJ2-1, with 9 positions matching TRBD2. Losses at the gene ends were 2 bases for V and 6 bases for J; bases not matched to a gene: 8. The CDR3 has 15 amino acids. Germline CDR1 and CDR2: GTSNPN and SVGIG (reference sequence). The CDR3 DNA follows: TGTGCCTGGAGTCTGGCGGGAGGGCCTGGCAATGAGCAGTTCTTC. Protein: CAWSLAGGPGNEQFF. Complete variable domain (other parts from reference TRBV30 and TRBJ2-1): SQTIHQWPATLVQPVGSPLSLECTVEGTSNPNLYWYRQAAGRGLQLLFYSVGIGQISSEVPQNLSASRPQDRQFILSSKKLLLSDSGFYLCAWSLAGGPGNEQFFGPGTRLTVL.

This clone came up a few times. One end of the junction does not line up with germline, which may come from a read error. The CDR3 spells CTSSLIRDCECGELFF. In nucleotides, the CDR3 is TGTACCAGCAGTTTGATCCGGGACTGCGAATGCGGGGAGCTGTTTTTT. The chain joins TRBV6-2 or TRBV6-3 to TRBJ2-2, with TRBD2 as a possible D gene (6 bases). CDR1 MNHEY and CDR2 SVGEGT come from the germline V gene. This CDR3 region has 16 residues.

The gene calls are TRBV13 and TRBJ1-1, with 7 nucleotides matching TRBD1. The length of the CDR3 is 15 residues. The junction had 9 bases not matched to a gene; V was cut back by 5 bases and J by 3 bases. Germline CDR1 is PRHDT and CDR2 is FYEKMQ (reference sequence). The DNA of the CDR3 is TGTGCCAGCAGCCGGAACCAGGGGGTAGACACTGAAGCTTTCTTT. Protein sequence: CASSRNQGVDTEAFF.

This clone was detected only a few times. The rearrangement links TRBV2 to TRBJ2-1; 8 bases fit TRBD1. The CDR3 has 15 residues. Per the germline V gene, CDR1 is SNHLY and CDR2 is FYNNEI. Unmatched junction bases numbered 2, after V lost 4 bases and J lost 0 bases. CDR3 nucleotide sequence: TGTGCCAGCAGTGCCGACAGGGGCTCCTACAATGAGCAGTTCTTC. Protein: CASSADRGSYNEQFF.

This clone showed up many times. The sample holds other DNA sequences that translate to the same CDR3. The chain carries TRBV5-5 and TRBJ2-5, with 10 nucleotides matching TRBD1. V lost 4 bases and J lost 5; bases outside the gene matches: 8. The germline CDR1 and CDR2 sequences are SGHKS and YYEKEE (reference sequence). CDR3 size: 15 residues. The CDR3 loop is CASSRDRGAGETQYF. CDR3 in DNA: TGTGCCAGCAGCCGGGACAGGGGTGCGGGGGAGACCCAGTACTTC.

This chain links TRBV20-1 with TRBJ2-1; weak D call: TRBD1 (8 bases). Germline CDR1 reads DFQATT; CDR2 reads SNEGSKA (reference sequence). Trimming removed 2 bases at V and 9 bases at J, with 17 bases between. The CDR3 is made up of 14 amino acids. CDR3: CSARYAQGEGEQFF. CDR3 bases: TGCAGTGCTAGATACGCACAGGGGGAGGGTGAGCAGTTCTTC.

The sample holds a few counts of this clone. This chain connects TRBV28 to TRBJ1-2; no clear D gene. V dropped 7 bases and J dropped 4 bases, with 13 bases sitting between them. The CDR3 has 13 residues. Germline V lookup: CDR1 MDHEN, CDR2 SYDVKM. The CDR3 DNA follows: TGTGCCAGCACCCGAGCGGTGCCCTATGGCTACACCTTC. This sequence encodes CASTRAVPYGYTF.

This clone was recorded a few times. This chain joins TRBV19 and TRBJ1-2; D perhaps matches TRBD1 (6 bases). The germline V gene encodes CDR1 LNHDA and CDR2 SQIVND (reference sequence). Trimming removed 5 bases from V and 3 bases from J, with 13 bases in between. This CDR3 is 14 amino acids long. This CDR3 is CASSWRGADYGYTF. For the CDR3, the DNA is TGTGCCAGTAGTTGGCGGGGGGCCGACTATGGCTACACCTTC.

This clone came up many times. An end of the junction differs from the germline gene, which may be a read error. The V call is TRBV4-3, the J call TRBJ1-3; no reliable D call. From germline, CDR1 is LGHNA and CDR2 YSLEER. The CDR3 loop spans 15 amino acids. The CDR3 loop reads CVSSQEGPPGNTIYF. The CDR3 DNA follows: TGCGTCAGCAGCCAAGAAGGCCCCCCTGGAAACACCATATATTTT.

The rearrangement joins TRBV7-8 to TRBJ2-3, with 7 bases identical to TRBD2. V gave up 1 base and J gave up 7 bases; unmatched junction bases: 8. CDR1 is SGHVS and CDR2 is FQNEAQ in the germline V gene. The length of the CDR3 is 15 residues. CDR3 DNA: TGTGCCAGCAGCTTAGGGACGGGAGCGGGAAATACGCAGTATTTT. This sequence encodes CASSLGTGAGNTQYF.

The chain carries TRBV6-1 and TRBJ1-5; D not certain. Germline assignment: CDR1 MNHNS and CDR2 SASEGT. CDR3 length: 14 residues. The V gene lost 7 bases and the J gene lost 2 bases, with 12 bases spanning the gap. The CDR3 DNA follows: TGTGCCAGCATGTCCAATCGGGGCAATCAGCCCCAGCATTTT. Its translation is CASMSNRGNQPQHF.

The chain joins TRBV27 to TRBJ2-7; 8 nucleotides match TRBD1. The V and J ends lost 4 bases and 3 bases, in that order; junction bases with no gene match: 11. Germline V gives CDR1 MNHEY, CDR2 SMNVEV (reference sequence). The CDR3 consists of 16 residues. Written as DNA, the CDR3 is TGTGCCAGCAGTTGGGAGACCGGGACAGGACGCTACGAGCAGTACTTC. Protein sequence: CASSWETGTGRYEQYF.